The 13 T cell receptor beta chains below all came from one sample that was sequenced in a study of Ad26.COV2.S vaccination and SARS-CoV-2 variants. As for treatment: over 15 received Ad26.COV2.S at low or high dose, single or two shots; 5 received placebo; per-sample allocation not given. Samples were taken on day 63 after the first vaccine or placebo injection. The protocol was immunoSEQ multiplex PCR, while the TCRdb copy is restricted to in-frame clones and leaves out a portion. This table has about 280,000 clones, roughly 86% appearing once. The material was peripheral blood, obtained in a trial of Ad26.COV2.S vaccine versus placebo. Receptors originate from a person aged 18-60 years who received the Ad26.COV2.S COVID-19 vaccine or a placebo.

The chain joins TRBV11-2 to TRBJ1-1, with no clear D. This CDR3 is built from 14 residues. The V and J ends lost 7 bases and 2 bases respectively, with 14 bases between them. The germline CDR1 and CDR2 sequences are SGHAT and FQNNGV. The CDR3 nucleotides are TGTGCCAGCATCCTAGCCCCAGGAAACACTGAAGCTTTCTTT. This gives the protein CASILAPGNTEAFF.

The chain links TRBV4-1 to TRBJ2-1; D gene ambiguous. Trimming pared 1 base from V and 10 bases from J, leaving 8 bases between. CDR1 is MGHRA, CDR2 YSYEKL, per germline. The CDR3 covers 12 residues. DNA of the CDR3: TGCGCCAGCAGCCAAGGGGCCGGGGAGCAGTTCTTC. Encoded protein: CASSQGAGEQFF.

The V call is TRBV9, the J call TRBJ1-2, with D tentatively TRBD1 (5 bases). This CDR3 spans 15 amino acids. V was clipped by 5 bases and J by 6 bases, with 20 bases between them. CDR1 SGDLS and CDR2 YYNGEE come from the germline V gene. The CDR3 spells CASRDFGHPDHGYTF. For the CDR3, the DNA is TGTGCCAGCAGAGATTTTGGACATCCCGACCATGGCTACACCTTC.

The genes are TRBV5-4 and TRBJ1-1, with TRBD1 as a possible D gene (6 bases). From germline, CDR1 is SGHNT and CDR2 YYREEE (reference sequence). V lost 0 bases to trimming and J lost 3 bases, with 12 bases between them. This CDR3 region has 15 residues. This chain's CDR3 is CASSLAGAWDTEAFF. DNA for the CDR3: TGTGCCAGCAGCTTGGCAGGGGCATGGGACACTGAAGCTTTCTTT.

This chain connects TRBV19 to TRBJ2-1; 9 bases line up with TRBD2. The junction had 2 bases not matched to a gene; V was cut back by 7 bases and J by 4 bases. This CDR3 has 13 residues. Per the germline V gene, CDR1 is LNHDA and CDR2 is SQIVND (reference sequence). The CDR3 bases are TGTGCCAGTACTAGCGGGATATACAATGAGCAGTTCTTC. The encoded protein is CASTSGIYNEQFF.

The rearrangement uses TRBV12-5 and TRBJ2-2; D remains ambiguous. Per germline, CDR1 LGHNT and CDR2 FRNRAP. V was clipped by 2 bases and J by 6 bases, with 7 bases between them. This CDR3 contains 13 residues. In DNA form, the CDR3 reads TGTGCTAGTGGTTTGTCGAAACCCGGGGAGCTGTTTTTT. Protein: CASGLSKPGELFF.

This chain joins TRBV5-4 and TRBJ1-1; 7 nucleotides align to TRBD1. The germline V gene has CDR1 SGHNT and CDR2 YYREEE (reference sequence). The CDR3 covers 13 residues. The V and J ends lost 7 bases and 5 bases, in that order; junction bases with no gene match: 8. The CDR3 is CASGTQGGTEAFF. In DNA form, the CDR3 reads TGTGCCAGCGGAACTCAGGGGGGGACTGAAGCTTTCTTT.

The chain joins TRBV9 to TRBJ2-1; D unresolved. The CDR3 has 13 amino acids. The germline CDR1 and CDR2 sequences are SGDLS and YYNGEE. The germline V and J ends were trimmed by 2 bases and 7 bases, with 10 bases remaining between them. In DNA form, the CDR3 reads TGTGCCAGCAGCGTCGGCGGTGGGAATGAGCAGTTCTTC. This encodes CASSVGGGNEQFF.

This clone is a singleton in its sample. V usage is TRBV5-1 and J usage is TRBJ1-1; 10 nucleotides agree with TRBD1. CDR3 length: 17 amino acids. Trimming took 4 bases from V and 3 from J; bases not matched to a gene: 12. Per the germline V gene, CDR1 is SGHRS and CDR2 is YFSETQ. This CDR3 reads CASSVRQGAFIDTEAFF. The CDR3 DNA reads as TGCGCCAGCAGCGTAAGACAGGGGGCCTTTATTGACACTGAAGCTTTCTTT.

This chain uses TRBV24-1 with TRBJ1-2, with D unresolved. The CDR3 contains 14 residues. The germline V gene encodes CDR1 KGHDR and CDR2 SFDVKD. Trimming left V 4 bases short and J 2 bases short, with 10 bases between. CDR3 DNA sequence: TGTGCCACCAGTGACATACAGCGAAACTATGGCTACACCTTC. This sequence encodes CATSDIQRNYGYTF.

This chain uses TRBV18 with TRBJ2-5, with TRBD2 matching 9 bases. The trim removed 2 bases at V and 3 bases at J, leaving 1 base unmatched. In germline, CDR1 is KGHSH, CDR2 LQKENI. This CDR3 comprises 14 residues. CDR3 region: CASSPVAGEETQYF. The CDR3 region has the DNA TGTGCCAGCTCACCAGTAGCGGGGGAAGAGACCCAGTACTTC.

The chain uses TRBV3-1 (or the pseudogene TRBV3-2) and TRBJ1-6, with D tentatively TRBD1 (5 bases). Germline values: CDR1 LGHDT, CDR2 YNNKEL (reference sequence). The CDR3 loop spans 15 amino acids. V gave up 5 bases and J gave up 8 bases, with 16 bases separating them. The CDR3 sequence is CASSFGGGIDSPLHF. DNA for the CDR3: TGTGCCAGCAGCTTCGGGGGGGGTATTGATTCACCCCTCCACTTT.

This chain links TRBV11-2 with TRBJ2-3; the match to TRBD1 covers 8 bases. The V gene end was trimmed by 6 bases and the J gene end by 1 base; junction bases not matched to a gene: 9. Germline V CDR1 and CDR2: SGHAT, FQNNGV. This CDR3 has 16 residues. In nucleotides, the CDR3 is TGTGCCAGCAGTGATGGACAGGGTATCGGCACAGATACGCAGTATTTT. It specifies CASSDGQGIGTDTQYF. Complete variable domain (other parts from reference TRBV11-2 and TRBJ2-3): EAGVAQSPRYKIIEKRQSVAFWCNPISGHATLYWYQQILGQGPKLLIQFQNNGVVDDSQLPKDRFSAERLKGVDSTLKIQPAKLEDSAVYLCASSDGQGIGTDTQYFGPGTRLTVL.